This entry lists 3 T cell receptor beta chains sequenced from one sample in a study of CD8+CD57+ T cells in acquired aplastic anemia. The sequenced patients had an expansion of CD8+CD57+ cells seen by flow cytometry. Template material for TCR beta VDJ and CDR3 profiling consisted of genomic DNA. One entry per CDR3 protein results from TCRdb running MiXCR on the reads. This sample yields approximately 130,000 distinct CDR3 sequences, of which 50% to 70% are seen a single time; roughly 32% belongs to the top ten. The sequenced sample was sorted CD4+, CD8+, or CD8+CD57+ T cells (not recorded which) from PBMCs. These receptors all stem from a human donor with aplastic anemia.

This clonotype showed up many times. This chain connects TRBV9 to TRBJ2-7, with TRBD1 matching over 10 bases. V dropped 0 bases and J dropped 2; count of bases not matched to a gene: 2. The CDR3 loop spans 15 amino acids. Germline loops: CDR1 SGDLS, CDR2 YYNGEE. The chain's CDR3 is CASSVGDRGPYEQYF. The CDR3, as DNA: TGTGCCAGCAGCGTAGGGGACAGGGGTCCCTACGAGCAGTACTTC.

The chain combines TRBV28 with TRBJ2-7; D perhaps matches TRBD2 (5 bases). The CDR3 sequence is 13 residues long. V lost 5 bases to trimming and J lost 0 bases, with 8 bases between them. In germline, CDR1 is MDHEN, CDR2 SYDVKM. The CDR3, as DNA: TGTGCCAGCAGTCGGGGTCCCTCCTACGAGCAGTACTTC. It is translated as CASSRGPSYEQYF.

A note on this clonotype: A much more abundant neighbour one base away suggests this may be a read error. The rearrangement links TRBV9 to TRBJ2-1; TRBD2 agrees at 14 bases. Unmatched junction bases numbered 15, after V lost 3 bases and J lost 10 bases. Germline lookup yields CDR1 SGDLS and CDR2 YYNGEE. The CDR3 runs to 18 residues. CDR3 protein: CASSAGTSGGPRYREQFF. The CDR3 nucleotides read TGTGCCAGCAGCGCGGGGACTAGCGGGGGACCCCGGTATAGGGAGCAGTTCTTC. Supplemented by reference TRBV9 and TRBJ2-1, the full variable domain reads DSGVTQTPKHLITATGQRVTLRCSPRSGDLSVYWYQQSLDQGLQFLIQYYNGEERAKGNILERFSAQQFPDLHSELNLSSLELGDSALYFCASSAGTSGGPRYREQFFGPGTRLTVL.